The entry below gives a single T cell receptor beta chain sequence along with its context. What it binds is not known. Researchers collected ten milliliters of peripheral blood from every single donor. Extracted total RNA amounted to at least 5.5 micrograms for each sample. This sample stems from a study of blood T cells in healthy people across ages. Study results and caveats: Naive T cell percentage showed a strong correlation with the diversity of TCR beta.

A second roughly 7 to 12 cycle PCR used barcoded and J-beta primers. Each cDNA was tagged by a template-switch adaptor containing 12 random nucleotides. TCRdb used MiXCR to reprocess the 5' RACE reads, holding one entry per CDR3 protein. The sample carries over 1,200,000 distinct CDR3 sequences, roughly 60% recorded once. The CDR3 spans 13 residues. In germline, CDR1 is DFQATT, CDR2 SNEGSKA (reference sequence). The sequence derives from a man between 18 and 29 years old in good health. The genes are TRBV20-1 and TRBJ2-4; TRBD1 aligns across 8 bases. The DNA end favors TRBJ2-7, so the J call may be wrong. What was sequenced was blood. CDR3 protein: CSSPGTGGYEQYF. In nucleotides, the CDR3 is TGCAGTTCCCCCGGCACAGGGGGCTACGAGCAGTACTTC.